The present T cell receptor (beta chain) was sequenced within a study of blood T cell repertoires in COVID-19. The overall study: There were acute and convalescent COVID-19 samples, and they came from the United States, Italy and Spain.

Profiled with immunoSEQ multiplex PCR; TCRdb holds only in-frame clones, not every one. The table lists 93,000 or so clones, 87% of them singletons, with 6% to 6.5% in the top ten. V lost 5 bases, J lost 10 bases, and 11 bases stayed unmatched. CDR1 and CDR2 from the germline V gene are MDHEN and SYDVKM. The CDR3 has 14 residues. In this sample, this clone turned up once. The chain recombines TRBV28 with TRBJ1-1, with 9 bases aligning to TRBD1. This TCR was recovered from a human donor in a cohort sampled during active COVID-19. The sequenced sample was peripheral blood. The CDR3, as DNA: TGTGCCAGCAGTGGGATTCCGGGACAGGGTGGAGCTTTCTTT. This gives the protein CASSGIPGQGGAFF.